These 19 T cell receptor beta chains came from one sample sequenced in a study of a mutant IDH1 vaccine in newly diagnosed glioma. These receptors have no identified antigens. As to time point: week 23, last vaccination. Every vaccination contained 300 ug of the mutant IDH1 20-mer peptide and was paired with topical imiquimod. Assay used: immunoSEQ multiplex PCR; TCRdb lists only in-frame clones, some missing. The sample records 50,000 to 60,000 clones, around 80% being singletons. The sample here was PBMCs, taken from a glioma patient whose treatment included an IDH1 peptide vaccine. These receptor sequences come from a middle-aged man with glioma.

The chain uses TRBV6-5 and TRBJ1-1, with D uncertain. CDR1 and CDR2 (germline): MNHEY, SVGAGI. V shed 2 bases and J shed 4 bases, with 8 bases lying between them. This CDR3 is built from 13 residues. CDR3 loop: CASSYGWGTEAFF. DNA for the CDR3: TGTGCCAGCAGTTACGGGTGGGGCACTGAAGCTTTCTTT.

The V gene is TRBV19, the J gene TRBJ2-3; D not certain. The germline CDR1 and CDR2 sequences are LNHDA and SQIVND (reference sequence). The CDR3 consists of 13 residues. The V end lost 4 bases, the J end lost 4 bases, and 9 bases lay between the germline ends. Here the CDR3 DNA reads TGTGCCAGTAGTACCGGGTCGGCAGATACGCAGTATTTT. The encoded protein is CASSTGSADTQYF.

As concerns this clone: Other DNA sequences in the sample encode the same CDR3. The chain's CDR3 is CASSSGETQYF. The CDR3 coding sequence is TGTGCCAGCTCTTCAGGCGAGACCCAGTACTTC. The V call is TRBV18, the J call TRBJ2-5; D is unresolved. Germline assignment: CDR1 KGHSH and CDR2 LQKENI. V was clipped by 6 bases and J by 5 bases, with 7 bases between them. This CDR3 is built from 11 residues.

The gene calls are TRBV6-1 and TRBJ2-1; maybe TRBD2 (6 bases). Germline assignment: CDR1 MNHNS and CDR2 SASEGT. Trimming pared 7 bases from V and 6 bases from J, leaving 16 bases between. The CDR3 covers 14 residues. This chain's CDR3 is CASTGVLASNEQFF. CDR3 nucleotides: TGTGCCAGCACCGGAGTGCTAGCGTCCAATGAGCAGTTCTTC.

This clone occurred once. The rearrangement uses TRBV5-1 and TRBJ2-3; D is unclear. In germline, CDR1 is SGHRS, CDR2 YFSETQ. Trimming cost V 4 bases and J 3 bases, with 3 bases left between them. The CDR3 extends over 11 amino acids. The CDR3 loop is CASSLTDTQYF. The CDR3 bases are TGCGCCAGCAGCCTTACAGATACGCAGTATTTT.

V and J are TRBV12-5 and TRBJ2-3, with 10 bases lining up with TRBD1. In germline, CDR1 is LGHNT, CDR2 FRNRAP. CDR3 length equals 15 residues. V dropped 5 bases and J dropped 8; count of bases not matched to a gene: 10. CDR3 residues: CASGDRGLARGTQYF. For the CDR3, the DNA is TGTGCTAGTGGTGACAGGGGGCTGGCGAGGGGTACGCAGTATTTT.

The gene calls are TRBV2 and TRBJ2-2; a possible D gene is TRBD2 (6 bases). V was pared by 6 bases and J by 5 bases, with 16 bases between. Per germline, CDR1 SNHLY and CDR2 FYNNEI. The CDR3 extends over 15 amino acids. In DNA form, the CDR3 reads TGTGCCAGCAGAAGTGGGGACTTCGGGACCGGGGAGCTGTTTTTT. As protein: CASRSGDFGTGELFF.

CDR3 loop: CASSPLDRVQDGYTF. The CDR3 DNA sequence: TGTGCCAGCTCACCTTTGGACAGGGTACAGGATGGCTACACCTTC. The gene calls are TRBV18 and TRBJ1-2; the match to TRBD1 covers 8 bases. This CDR3 contains 15 residues. V shed 3 bases, J shed 6 bases, and the junction held 9 bases outside the gene matches. In germline, CDR1 is KGHSH, CDR2 LQKENI. Complete variable domain (other parts from reference TRBV18 and TRBJ1-2): NAGVMQNPRHLVRRRGQEARLRCSPMKGHSHVYWYRQLPEEGLKFMVYLQKENIIDESGMPKERFSAEFPKEGPSILRIQQVVRGDSAAYFCASSPLDRVQDGYTFGSGTRLTVV.

This chain uses TRBV7-2 with TRBJ2-6; no definite D call. V was cut by 9 bases and J by 2 bases, with 8 bases left in between. CDR1 and CDR2 (germline): SGHTA, FQGNSA. This CDR3 is 13 amino acids long. CDR3 amino acids: CASRVAGANVLTF. As DNA, the CDR3 is TGTGCCAGTAGGGTGGCTGGGGCCAACGTCCTGACTTTC.

J is TRBJ2-6 and V is TRBV7-9, with 7 bases fitting TRBD1. J was trimmed by 4 bases and V by 6 bases; bases with no gene match: 9. The CDR3 runs 16 residues. Germline V lookup: CDR1 SEHNR, CDR2 FQNEAQ (reference sequence). The CDR3 is CASRRDRAKGANVLTF. The CDR3 DNA sequence: TGTGCCAGCAGACGAGACAGGGCGAAAGGGGCCAACGTCCTGACTTTC.

The rearrangement joins TRBV5-6 to TRBJ1-3; no clear D gene. This CDR3 comprises 13 residues. The V gene's germline CDR1 is SGHDT and CDR2 YYEEEE. V lost 2 bases and J 4 bases, leaving 7 bases between the germline ends. For the CDR3, the DNA is TGTGCCAGCAGCTTTCCACAGGGAAACACCATATATTTT. It specifies CASSFPQGNTIYF.

J is TRBJ1-2 and V is TRBV6-5; D call uncertain. This CDR3 spans 12 amino acids. Between the trimmed V and J ends, which lost 6 bases and 0 bases, there was a span of 5 bases. Germline V lookup: CDR1 MNHEY, CDR2 SVGAGI. CDR3 in amino acids: CASRTSNYGYTF. The CDR3 nucleotides are TGTGCCAGCAGGACATCTAACTATGGCTACACCTTC.

V and J are TRBV29-1 and TRBJ1-1; D is perhaps TRBD1 (5 bases). Germline assignment: CDR1 SQVTM and CDR2 ANQGSEA. The V end was cut by 7 bases, the J end by 0 bases, with 9 bases between. This CDR3 is 12 amino acids long. DNA of the CDR3: TGCAGCGCGCGGGGCTTGAACACTGAAGCTTTCTTT. It codes for CSARGLNTEAFF.

The table lists this clone with a count of one. The rearrangement uses TRBV18 and TRBJ2-5; 7 bases are a match to TRBD1. Losses at the gene ends were 2 bases for V and 1 base for J; bases not matched to a gene: 4. This CDR3 contains 15 residues. The germline CDR1 and CDR2 sequences are KGHSH and LQKENI. DNA for the CDR3: TGTGCCAGCTCACCAGTACAGGGGCCCCAAGAGACCCAGTACTTC. Translated: CASSPVQGPQETQYF. The full variable domain, with the rest looked up from reference TRBV18 and TRBJ2-5, is NAGVMQNPRHLVRRRGQEARLRCSPMKGHSHVYWYRQLPEEGLKFMVYLQKENIIDESGMPKERFSAEFPKEGPSILRIQQVVRGDSAAYFCASSPVQGPQETQYFGPGTRLLVL.

The chain links TRBV11-1 to TRBJ1-1, with 7 bases that match TRBD1. The CDR3 runs 13 residues. J lost 1 base, V lost 5 bases, and 1 base had no gene match. CDR1 and CDR2 from the germline V gene are SGHAT and FQDESV (reference sequence). The CDR3 loop reads CASSRQGNTEAFF. The CDR3, as DNA: TGTGCCAGCAGCCGACAGGGGAACACTGAAGCTTTCTTT.

This clone occurred once. V is TRBV29-1 and J is TRBJ1-1, with a weak D call TRBD1 (5 bases). Germline-derived CDR1 and CDR2 are SQVTM and ANQGSEA. The CDR3 extends over 17 amino acids. The V gene lost 4 bases and the J gene lost 0 bases, with 21 bases spanning the gap. This CDR3 is CSVGVVGGESLNTEAFF. In DNA form, the CDR3 reads TGCAGCGTTGGTGTTGTGGGGGGGGAATCCCTGAACACTGAAGCTTTCTTT.

The chain has TRBV9 and TRBJ2-7; 9 bases align to TRBD1. J was trimmed by 5 bases and V by 3 bases; bases with no gene match: 6. The CDR3 is made up of 14 amino acids. From germline, CDR1 is SGDLS and CDR2 YYNGEE. The CDR3 sequence: CASSGYGQGNEQYF. In DNA, the CDR3 is TGTGCCAGCAGCGGATACGGACAGGGGAACGAGCAGTACTTC.

The genes are TRBV2 and TRBJ2-7, with unresolved D. Trimming shortened V by 6 bases and J by 5 bases, and 14 bases separated the two germline ends. The CDR3 sequence is 13 residues long. Germline V lookup: CDR1 SNHLY, CDR2 FYNNEI. In nucleotides, the CDR3 is TGTGCCAGCAGCCCCGACATTAGCCACGAGCAGTACTTC. Protein sequence: CASSPDISHEQYF.

The V gene is TRBV11-1, the J gene TRBJ1-1; TRBD1 matches 9 bases. Unmatched junction bases numbered 12, after V lost 6 bases and J lost 4 bases. The CDR3 consists of 16 residues. The germline V gene encodes CDR1 SGHAT and CDR2 FQDESV (reference sequence). CDR3 nucleotide sequence: TGTGCCAGCAGTTGGGAACAGGGGGCGCAGGGCACTGAAGCTTTCTTT. This gives the protein CASSWEQGAQGTEAFF. The whole variable domain, filled in from reference TRBV11-1 and TRBJ1-1, reads EAEVAQSPRYKITEKSQAVAFWCDPISGHATLYWYRQILGQGPELLVQFQDESVVDDSQLPKDRFSAERLKGVDSTLKIQPAELGDSAMYLCASSWEQGAQGTEAFFGQGTRLTVV.